Listed below are T cell receptor beta chains from one sample, sequenced in a study of CD8 T cells in ankylosing spondylitis. TCRdb reanalysed the 5' RACE reads using MiXCR and keeps one entry per CDR3 protein. The sample contains 85,000 to 100,000 distinct CDR3 sequences, about 8% of which appear only once. The sample taken for sequencing was blood, either unsorted or a sorted T cell fraction (not recorded which). Every receptor here comes from a male donor with ankylosing spondylitis or in good health (not recorded which). Each CDR3 is given with its conserved first and last residue. D genes are given only for firm matches. Clone size is shown for a subset of rows, as once, few, many or a class of expanded clone.

TRBJ2-5	.	TRBV7-3	15	TRBD2	CASSLELAAEETQYF	TGTGCCAGCAGCTTAGAGCTAGCGGCCGAGGAGACCCAGTACTTC
TRBJ1-1	.	TRBV6-1	13	.	CASKTGFDTEAFF	TGTGCCAGCAAGACGGGTTTTGACACTGAAGCTTTCTTT
TRBJ2-3	many	TRBV4-2	13	.	CASSQDAPDTQYF	TGTGCCAGCAGCCAAGATGCCCCAGATACGCAGTATTTT
TRBJ2-3	many	TRBV24-1	16	TRBD1	CATSDPGTESTDTQYF	TGTGCCACCAGTGACCCCGGGACAGAAAGCACAGATACGCAGTATTTT
TRBJ1-2	many	TRBV12-3/TRBV12-4	13	.	CASSPTGPYGYTF	TGTGCCAGCAGTCCGACTGGCCCATATGGCTACACCTTC
TRBJ2-5	many	TRBV12-3/TRBV12-4	13	.	CASSPKGGETQYF	TGTGCCAGCAGTCCAAAAGGGGGGGAGACCCAGTACTTC
TRBJ2-1	many	TRBV7-8	15	.	CASSLVQGLYNEQFF	TGTGCCAGCAGCTTAGTCCAGGGCCTCTACAATGAGCAGTTCTTC
TRBJ1-4	many	TRBV20-1	12	.	CSPRGNNEKLFF	TGCAGTCCCCGAGGCAATAATGAAAAACTGTTTTTT
TRBJ2-1	many	TRBV6-1	16	TRBD2	CASKSERGGRYNEQFF	TGTGCCAGCAAATCGGAGCGGGGGGGCCGCTACAATGAGCAGTTCTTC
TRBJ2-5	many	TRBV5-1	15	TRBD2	CASSLVLAGEETQYF	TGCGCCAGCAGCTTGGTCCTAGCGGGCGAAGAGACCCAGTACTTC
TRBJ1-2	many	TRBV2	12	.	CASAQGPYGYTF	TGTGCCAGCGCCCAGGGCCCCTATGGCTACACCTTC
TRBJ2-2	many	TRBV6-2/TRBV6-3	15	TRBD1	CASRFSGGATGELFF	TGTGCCAGCAGATTTTCAGGGGGAGCGACCGGGGAGCTGTTTTTT
TRBJ2-1	.	TRBV19	15	.	CASSISGGSYNEQFF	TGTGCCAGTAGTATTTCTGGCGGCTCCTACAATGAGCAGTTCTTC
TRBJ2-3	many	TRBV12-3/TRBV12-4	16	TRBD2	CASSLVPGGAADTQYF	TGTGCCAGCAGTTTGGTCCCCGGGGGGGCCGCGGATACGCAGTATTTT
TRBJ2-4	many	TRBV25-1	13	.	CASSPGSQNIQYF	TGTGCCAGCAGTCCGGGGAGCCAAAACATTCAGTACTTC
TRBJ2-2	.	TRBV5-4	12	.	CASRSVTGELFF	TGTGCCAGCAGGAGTGTTACCGGGGAGCTGTTTTTT
TRBJ2-3	many	TRBV20-1	14	TRBD1	CSALRDRSTDTQYF	TGCAGTGCTCTCCGGGACAGGTCCACAGATACGCAGTATTTT
TRBJ1-5	few	TRBV2	14	.	CASREDPFNQPQHF	TGTGCCAGCAGGGAGGACCCCTTCAATCAGCCCCAGCATTTT
TRBJ1-3	many	TRBV7-8	16	.	CASSLVAGRSGNTIYF	TGTGCCAGCAGCTTAGTTGCAGGTCGCTCTGGAAACACCATATATTTT
TRBJ2-7	.	TRBV7-8	13	.	CASSLGHSYEQYF	TGTGCCAGCAGCTTAGGGCACTCCTACGAGCAGTACTTC
TRBJ1-2	many	TRBV13	13	.	CASSFIGYYGYTF	TGTGCCAGCAGCTTCATCGGGTACTATGGCTACACCTTC
TRBJ2-7	.	TRBV29-1	13	.	CSVGQRIPYEQYF	TGCAGCGTTGGGCAGCGTATTCCCTACGAGCAGTACTTC
TRBJ2-2	many	TRBV7-2	15	.	CASSSLGWRTGELFF	TGTGCCAGCAGCTCTCTCGGGTGGAGAACCGGGGAGCTGTTTTTT
TRBJ1-1	many	TRBV20-1	12	.	CSAREGYTEAFF	TGCAGTGCTAGAGAGGGGTACACTGAAGCTTTCTTT
TRBJ1-2	many	TRBV19	11	.	CASSISGGYTF	TGTGCCAGTAGTATCAGCGGTGGCTACACCTTC
TRBJ1-2	many	TRBV7-8	14	.	CASSPGSSFYGYTF	TGTGCCAGCAGCCCGGGATCTTCTTTCTATGGCTACACCTTC
TRBJ2-6	many	TRBV4-3	18	.	CASSLTEGPSSGANVLTF	TGCGCCAGCAGTCTGACGGAAGGGCCATCCTCTGGGGCCAACGTCCTGACTTTC
TRBJ2-3	many	TRBV11-2	17	TRBD2	CASSPFPLAGVTDTQYF	TGTGCCAGCAGCCCCTTCCCCTTAGCGGGGGTCACAGATACGCAGTATTTT
TRBJ2-3	many	TRBV20-1	13	.	CSAGAGKTDTQYF	TGCAGTGCTGGGGCGGGCAAAACAGATACGCAGTATTTT
TRBJ2-7	many	TRBV4-1	14	.	CASSQAPGSYEQYF	TGCGCCAGCAGCCAAGCACCGGGATCCTACGAGCAGTACTTC
TRBJ1-1	many	TRBV7-9	14	.	CASSSTGENTEAFF	TGTGCCAGCAGCTCGACAGGAGAGAACACTGAAGCTTTCTTT
TRBJ1-4	many	TRBV5-1	16	TRBD1	CASSRWGQGRDEKLFF	TGCGCCAGCAGCCGTTGGGGACAGGGCAGGGATGAAAAACTGTTTTTT
TRBJ2-2	many	TRBV5-1	14	.	CASSLRGDAGELFF	TGCGCCAGCAGCTTGAGGGGAGACGCCGGGGAGCTGTTTTTT
TRBJ2-2	many	TRBV4-3	14	.	CASSQDRAAGELFF	TGCGCCAGCAGCCAAGATCGGGCCGCCGGGGAGCTGTTTTTT
TRBJ2-2	many	TRBV5-1	12	.	CASSFGSGELFF	TGCGCCAGCAGCTTCGGAAGCGGGGAGCTGTTTTTT
TRBJ2-3	many	TRBV3-1	18	TRBD2	CASSQDLGLAGGTDTQYF	TGTGCCAGCAGCCAAGATCTTGGTCTAGCGGGGGGCACAGATACGCAGTATTTT
TRBJ2-5	many	TRBV7-6	14	.	CASSSDRHQETQYF	TGTGCCAGCAGCTCCGACAGACACCAAGAGACCCAGTACTTC
TRBJ2-5	many	TRBV10-3	13	.	CAISGAAQETQYF	TGTGCCATCAGTGGGGCAGCCCAAGAGACCCAGTACTTC
TRBJ2-3	many	TRBV9	15	.	CASSEGGPSTDTQYF	TGTGCCAGCAGCGAAGGCGGGCCCAGCACAGATACGCAGTATTTT
TRBJ2-1	many	TRBV4-1	18	TRBD1	CASSQDTNRGLAYNEQFF	TGCGCCAGCAGCCAGGATACTAACAGGGGGCTCGCCTACAATGAGCAGTTCTTC
TRBJ1-2	many	TRBV7-6	16	.	CASLYGRELPNYGYTF	TGTGCCAGCCTTTATGGCAGAGAGCTCCCTAACTATGGCTACACCTTC
TRBJ1-1	.	TRBV27	14	.	CASSSLGGHTEAFF	TGTGCCAGCAGTTCCTTAGGAGGTCACACTGAAGCTTTCTTT
TRBJ1-5	many	TRBV7-2	17	.	CASSLAVYTGSNQPQHF	TGTGCCAGCAGCTTAGCGGTATATACGGGGAGCAATCAGCCCCAGCATTTT
TRBJ1-5	many	TRBV4-1	16	TRBD1	CASSAPGQRLGQPQHF	TGCGCCAGCAGCGCACCGGGACAGCGCTTGGGGCAGCCCCAGCATTTT
TRBJ2-7	many	TRBV5-1	15	.	CASSLFSDPSVEQYF	TGCGCCAGCAGTTTATTTAGCGACCCATCCGTCGAGCAGTACTTC
TRBJ2-7	many	TRBV7-9	14	.	CASSLGREDYEQYF	TGTGCCAGCAGCTTGGGCAGGGAGGACTACGAGCAGTACTTC
TRBJ2-7	many	TRBV4-2	13	.	CASSDTFSYEQYF	TGTGCCAGCAGCGACACTTTCTCCTACGAGCAGTACTTC
TRBJ2-7	few	TRBV29-1	10	.	CSVSRGEQYF	TGCAGCGTTAGTCGGGGAGAGCAGTACTTC
TRBJ1-6	many	TRBV7-2	17	.	CASSLSPTGTDNSPLHF	TGTGCCAGCAGCCTATCCCCAACCGGGACGGATAATTCACCCCTCCACTTT
TRBJ1-1	.	TRBV5-5	13	.	CASSLPGTVEAFF	TGTGCCAGCAGCCTGCCGGGGACTGTGGAAGCTTTCTTT